The source of this TCR beta chain is a study of identifying expanded T cells in peripheral blood (dated by TCRdb to 2018 to 2020). General notes on the study: Technical replicates were generated by sequencing separate aliquots of the same genomic DNA pool, and four replicates were compared pairwise. The investigation overall reported the following: Across all healthy donors, variance in clone template counts between roughly two-week samples was found to increase significantly with total template count. The beta-binomial model significantly reduced the number of clones called differentially abundant and the false-positive rate across all healthy-donor time intervals. The binomial model flagged around 1.1 differentially abundant clones between technical replicates, compared with about 15 over two weeks and 19 to 20 over about 4 weeks. The authors expected that biological variance in healthy repertoires might rise further over much longer intervals, such as months to years.

No immune events such as infections were documented for the healthy donors during the collection period. To calibrate time-dependent variance in a beta-binomial model of T-cell clone differential abundance, blood repertoires from healthy donors were used as a training cohort. The training cohort was composed of 10 or so healthy donors, 3 female and 7 male. An age range of about 29 to 65 years, with an average of 43 years, was recorded for the donors. Whole blood was collected from each healthy donor at three time points spaced two weeks apart and obtained from a commercial supplier. For immunosequencing, genomic DNA was extracted from whole blood that had not been sorted. The immunoSEQ Assay, which uses bias-controlled multiplex PCR amplification of genomic DNA, was used to profile TCRbeta CDR3 regions. For the original study's pipeline: The absolute abundance of each unique TCRbeta CDR3 region was quantified after sequences were collapsed and filtered. Differential abundance was tested with a binomial (Fisher-equivalent) model and with a beta-binomial model adding time-dependent variance fitted from healthy donors. Any clone with fewer than 5 combined templates was excluded, and a clone was called differentially abundant if its Benjamini-Hochberg FDR was below 0.01. Beta-binomial variance was modeled as a function of total template count across the two samples using the form v = (b*log(k)+a)^2. This is the immuneACCESS table as TCRdb keeps it, with only in-frame sequences that have V and J called. A part of the clones is gone; compared with another copy, unresolved V genes explain less than half, and the rest is unexplained. Clone size and the V and J calls come from that table; the DNA yielded D and trimming. This sample is represented by around 94,000 clones; about 87% of them were singletons. 13% to 15% of the sample is taken by the ten largest.

As regards this clone: Its antigen remains unidentified. Base qualities are missing; no much larger clone stands one base away.

From a lookup of the germline V gene, CDR1 and CDR2 are SGHRS and YFSETQ. The CDR3, from cysteine to phenylalanine, totals 14 residues. The sequence is cut down to CDR3 DNA, 42 bases in frame from base 1. Trimming removed 3 bases from V and 5 bases from J; the gene matches leave 7 bases unexplained. The chain is made from TRBV5-1 and TRBJ1-2; 7 central bases correspond to TRBD1. The source material was blood. This clonotype was obtained from a person between 18 and 75 years old in good health. The base sequence is TGCGCCAGCAGCTACGGGGACAGTGCGTATGGCTACACCTTC. Translated, this gives CASSYGDSAYGYTF.